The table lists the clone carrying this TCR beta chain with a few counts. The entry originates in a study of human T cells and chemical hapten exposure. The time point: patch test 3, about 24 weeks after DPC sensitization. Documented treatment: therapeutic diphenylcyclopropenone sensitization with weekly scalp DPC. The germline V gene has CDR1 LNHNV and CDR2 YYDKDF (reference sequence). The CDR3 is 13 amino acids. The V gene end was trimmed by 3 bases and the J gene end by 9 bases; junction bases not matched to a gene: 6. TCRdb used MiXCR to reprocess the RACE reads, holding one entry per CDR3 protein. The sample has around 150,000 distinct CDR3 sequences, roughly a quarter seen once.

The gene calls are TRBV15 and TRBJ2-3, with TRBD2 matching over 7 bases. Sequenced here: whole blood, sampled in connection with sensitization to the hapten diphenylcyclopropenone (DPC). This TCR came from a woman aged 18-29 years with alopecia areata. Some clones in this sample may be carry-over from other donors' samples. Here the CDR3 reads CATSRGGVATQYF. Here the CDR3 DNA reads TGTGCCACCAGCAGGGGGGGGGTGGCGACGCAGTATTTT.